The source of this TCR beta chain is a study of OX40 agonist ivuxolimab in advanced cancers. Study-level background: The patients received agonistic anti-OX40 (CD134) antibody ivuxolimab.

General study points: Both CD4+ and CD8+ T cell populations in blood had undergone clonal expansion by week 6 at 0.1 to 3.0 mg/kg.

The assay was immunoSEQ multiplex PCR, and TCRdb's table has in-frame clones only and misses some. The sample contains approximately 84,000 clones, about 85% of which appear only once. The V gene end was trimmed by 2 bases and the J gene end by 1 base; junction bases not matched to a gene: 0. The V gene's germline CDR1 is SGHVS and CDR2 FNYEAQ. CDR3 length: 14 residues. Regarding this clone: No antigen is known for it. The same CDR3 can be traced to other DNA sequences in this sample.

Material: CD4+ or CD8+ T cells sorted from blood, obtained in a trial of the OX40 agonist ivuxolimab. The source of this sequence is an adult with an advanced solid tumor such as melanoma, head and neck, liver or kidney cancer. The gene calls are TRBV7-6 and TRBJ2-3; 7 positions agree with TRBD2. In nucleotides, the CDR3 is TGTGCCAGCAGCTTACTAGCGGGCACAGATACGCAGTATTTT. Protein: CASSLLAGTDTQYF.